This TCR beta chain appears in the sequencing data of a study of T-cell reconstitution after alpha-beta-depleted transplantation in children. General observations from the study: Day-60 TCRbeta diversity that was high in some patients was derived from surviving recipient T cells and thymic progenitors.

The sample holds a few counts of this clonotype. No antigen is known for it. Germline-derived CDR1 and CDR2 are LGHDT and YNNKEL (reference sequence). Trimming shortened V by 1 base and J by 3 bases, and 13 bases separated the two germline ends. CDR3 length: 16 residues. As it was prepared, the TCRbeta library received unique molecular identifiers. Using its own MiXCR run on the PCR reads, TCRdb lists one record per CDR3 protein. The sample carries around 450,000 distinct CDR3 sequences, under 20% recorded once. The origin of this receptor is a boy in the first two years of life who had a stem cell transplant for Wiskott-Aldrich syndrome, so the T cells may come from the graft donor. The source material was PBMCs, mostly from graft donor cells, sampled 360 days after TCRalphabeta/CD19-depleted stem cell transplant. The chain recombines TRBV3-1 with TRBJ1-5, with D possibly being TRBD1 (6 bases). CDR3 protein: CASSQGPWDINQPQHF. CDR3 coding DNA: TGTGCCAGCAGCCAAGGGCCCTGGGACATCAATCAGCCCCAGCATTTT.